Given below is one T cell receptor (beta chain) in context. The sample belongs to a study of control samples from healthy donors and cancer patients. Here immunoSEQ multiplex PCR was the method, and the copy in TCRdb shows in-frame clones only, minus some. Its listing shows 150,000 to 200,000 clones. The CDR3 is 13 residues long. Germline V CDR1 and CDR2: ENHRY, SYGVKD. V was cut by 3 bases and J by 4 bases, with 9 bases left in between. This TCR was recovered from a woman under 40 in good health. Material for sequencing was blood. The chain combines TRBV10-3 with TRBJ1-1; D remains ambiguous. The CDR3 DNA sequence: TGTGCCATCAGTGAATGGGGAAGCACTGAAGCTTTCTTT. This translates into CAISEWGSTEAFF.